This entry lists 8 T cell receptor beta chains sequenced from one sample in a study of cytomegalovirus exposure and HLA in healthy donors. The PCR made use of 60 Vbeta and 13 Jbeta primers. Produced via immunoSEQ multiplex PCR; TCRdb's table is partial and in-frame only. The table lists around 140,000 clones, approximately 80% of them singletons. The material sequenced was PBMCs. All receptors derive from a woman aged 55-69 years in good health and CMV-seronegative.

V and J are TRBV19 and TRBJ1-4; D is perhaps TRBD1 (6 bases). V shed 7 bases and J shed 8 bases, with 20 bases lying between them. Germline V gene data show CDR1 as LNHDA and CDR2 as SQIVND (reference sequence). CDR3 length equals 15 residues. This CDR3 is CASTILGTPREKLFF. The CDR3 DNA sequence: TGTGCCAGTACCATCTTGGGGACACCTCGCGAAAAACTGTTTTTT. Full variable domain (missing parts from reference TRBV19 and TRBJ1-4): DGGITQSPKYLFRKEGQNVTLSCEQNLNHDAMYWYRQDPGQGLRLIYYSQIVNDFQKGDIAEGYSVSREKKESFPLTVTSAQKNPTAFYLCASTILGTPREKLFFGSGTQLSVL.

In its sample, this clone was seen a few times. The V and J genes are TRBV9 and TRBJ1-5; TRBD1 might be the D (6 bases). The V gene's germline CDR1 is SGDLS and CDR2 YYNGEE. CDR3 length equals 14 residues. Between the trimmed V and J ends, which lost 4 bases and 5 bases, there was a span of 13 bases. The DNA of the CDR3 is TGTGCCAGCAGCCCACAGGGCTCTGATCAGCCCCAGCATTTT. Protein: CASSPQGSDQPQHF. Variable domain in full (rest from reference TRBV9 and TRBJ1-5): DSGVTQTPKHLITATGQRVTLRCSPRSGDLSVYWYQQSLDQGLQFLIQYYNGEERAKGNILERFSAQQFPDLHSELNLSSLELGDSALYFCASSPQGSDQPQHFGDGTRLSIL.

This clone appeared a single time. The chain couples TRBV30 to TRBJ1-4; possibly TRBD1 for D (6 bases). The germline CDR1 and CDR2 sequences are GTSNPN and SVGIG (reference sequence). The CDR3 runs to 18 residues. V was trimmed by 0 bases and J by 5 bases, leaving 22 bases between them. The CDR3 loop reads CAWSVSRTALLSNEKLFF. CDR3 sequence (DNA): TGTGCCTGGAGTGTATCCCGGACAGCTCTACTCTCGAATGAAAAACTGTTTTTT.

The gene calls are TRBV7-3 and TRBJ2-1, with D possibly matching TRBD2 (5 bases). CDR1 is SGHTA and CDR2 is FQGTGA in the germline V gene. The V end lost 5 bases, the J end lost 6 bases, and 11 bases lay between the germline ends. The CDR3 loop spans 13 amino acids. The CDR3 nucleotides read TGTGCCAGCAGCCCTCTTCGGGGCAATGAGCAGTTCTTC. Its translation is CASSPLRGNEQFF.

CDR3 protein: CASSRLGQGSTDTQYF. CDR3 nucleotides: TGTGCCAGCAGCCGATTGGGACAGGGAAGCACAGATACGCAGTATTTT. J is TRBJ2-3 and V is TRBV7-6, with 9 bases aligning to TRBD1. The CDR3 covers 16 residues. The V gene end was trimmed by 5 bases and the J gene end by 0 bases; junction bases not matched to a gene: 6. Germline V gene data show CDR1 as SGHVS and CDR2 as FNYEAQ.

V gene TRBV18 combines with J gene TRBJ2-5, with 8 bases that match TRBD1. This CDR3 has 14 residues. In germline, CDR1 is KGHSH, CDR2 LQKENI. The ends lost 5 bases at V and 0 bases at J; junction bases unmatched: 2. CDR3 in DNA: TGTGCCAGCTCATACAGGGGGGACCAAGAGACCCAGTACTTC. This sequence encodes CASSYRGDQETQYF.

J is TRBJ2-1 and V is TRBV10-1, with 10 positions matching TRBD1. The CDR3 extends over 14 amino acids. The germline CDR1 and CDR2 sequences are WNHNN and SYGVQD (reference sequence). The trim removed 2 bases at V and 7 bases at J, leaving 2 bases unmatched. The CDR3: CASSEGQGVNEQFF. In DNA form, the CDR3 reads TGCGCCAGCAGTGAGGGACAGGGGGTTAATGAGCAGTTCTTC.

The chain has TRBV4-1 and TRBJ2-5, with D unresolved. V was clipped by 1 base and J by 5 bases, with 11 bases between them. This CDR3 contains 14 residues. CDR1 and CDR2 from the germline V gene are MGHRA and YSYEKL. CDR3 sequence (DNA): TGCGCCAGCAGCCAAGTCGGCGGTCGTGAGACCCAGTACTTC. As protein: CASSQVGGRETQYF.